Shown below are 11 T cell receptor beta chains from a single sample sequenced in a study of blood T cell repertoires in COVID-19. The data were produced by immunoSEQ multiplex PCR, yet TCRdb's version contains in-frame clones alone and is incomplete. The sample yields 200,000 to 300,000 clones, 85% seen once. The specimen sequenced was peripheral blood. These receptor sequences come from an older woman with active or convalescent COVID-19.

V gene TRBV3-1 (or the pseudogene TRBV3-2) combines with J gene TRBJ1-2; D remains ambiguous. The CDR3 runs to 15 residues. In germline, CDR1 is LGHDT, CDR2 YNNKEL (reference sequence). Trimming removed 0 bases from V and 8 bases from J, with 16 bases in between. CDR3 sequence (DNA): TGTGCCAGCAGCCAAGAGGGCATGGGGAGAGAAGGCTACACCTTC. Its translation is CASSQEGMGREGYTF.

The chain couples TRBV24-1 to TRBJ2-5; D remains unclear. Trimming removed 5 bases at V and 3 bases at J, with 6 bases between. CDR3 length: 12 amino acids. Germline lookup yields CDR1 KGHDR and CDR2 SFDVKD. The CDR3, as DNA: TGTGCCACCAGTGCCTTCGAAGAGACCCAGTACTTC. Amino acids: CATSAFEETQYF.

The chain links TRBV15 to TRBJ2-1; TRBD1 matches 7 bases. After removal of 7 bases from V and 4 bases from J, the junction contained 10 bases not matched to a gene. The CDR3 has 15 amino acids. Germline CDR1 reads LNHNV; CDR2 reads YYDKDF (reference sequence). CDR3 bases: TGTGCCACCACCGCCGGGGACAGATTATACAATGAGCAGTTCTTC. It specifies CATTAGDRLYNEQFF.

J is TRBJ1-3 and V is TRBV28; D gene unclear. Germline loops: CDR1 MDHEN, CDR2 SYDVKM. V lost 8 bases to trimming and J lost 2 bases, with 16 bases between them. The CDR3 consists of 15 residues. This CDR3 reads CASRVGGSAGNTIYF. CDR3 bases: TGTGCCAGCCGGGTGGGTGGGTCGGCTGGAAACACCATATATTTT.

V gene TRBV11-2 combines with J gene TRBJ2-1; no reliable D call. The CDR3 is 14 residues long. V dropped 3 bases and J dropped 8 bases, with 14 bases sitting between them. The germline V gene encodes CDR1 SGHAT and CDR2 FQNNGV. In DNA, the CDR3 is TGTGCCAGCAGCTTCCCCACCCCAGGCGATGAGCAGTTCTTC. This encodes CASSFPTPGDEQFF. Drawing the rest from reference TRBV11-2 and TRBJ2-1, the complete variable domain is EAGVAQSPRYKIIEKRQSVAFWCNPISGHATLYWYQQILGQGPKLLIQFQNNGVVDDSQLPKDRFSAERLKGVDSTLKIQPAKLEDSAVYLCASSFPTPGDEQFFGPGTRLTVL.

This chain connects TRBV10-2 to TRBJ2-4, with 9 positions matching TRBD2. This CDR3 contains 14 residues. With 8 bases clipped from V and 9 bases from J, the junction kept 11 bases outside the gene matches. CDR1 and CDR2 (germline): WSHSY, SAAADI. This CDR3 reads CASSTRGRAVIQYF. In DNA form, the CDR3 reads TGCGCCAGCTCCACGCGCGGGAGGGCAGTCATTCAGTACTTC.

The V gene is TRBV6-5, the J gene TRBJ1-1, with D hard to call. Trimming left V 4 bases short and J 5 bases short, with 14 bases between. The germline gives CDR1 MNHEY, CDR2 SVGAGI. This CDR3 is 14 amino acids long. This CDR3 reads CASSFRTGGTEAFF. For the CDR3, the DNA is TGTGCCAGCAGTTTCCGGACCGGAGGGACTGAAGCTTTCTTT.

This clone has only one observation. The gene calls are TRBV7-2 and TRBJ2-7; D is undetermined. This CDR3 region has 12 residues. The V end was cut by 1 base, the J end by 3 bases, with 4 bases between. The germline V gene has CDR1 SGHTA and CDR2 FQGNSA. CDR3: CASSLGYYEQYF. CDR3 nucleotide sequence: TGTGCCAGCAGCTTAGGTTACTACGAGCAGTACTTC.

This chain links TRBV10-2 with TRBJ1-2; 8 nucleotides align to TRBD1. The V segment lost 2 bases and the J segment 4 bases; nucleotides outside the gene matches: 3. From germline, CDR1 is WSHSY and CDR2 SAAADI. The CDR3 length is 14 residues. DNA of the CDR3: TGCGCCAGCAGTGAGGACAGGGGTAGCTATGGCTACACCTTC. Translated: CASSEDRGSYGYTF.

V and J are TRBV24-1 and TRBJ2-5; TRBD1 aligns across 9 bases. Germline V gene data show CDR1 as KGHDR and CDR2 as SFDVKD. This CDR3 has 14 residues. V gave up 5 bases and J gave up 4 bases; unmatched junction bases: 4. As DNA, the CDR3 is TGTGCCACCAGTGGCACAGGGGGCGTAGAGACCCAGTACTTC. It specifies CATSGTGGVETQYF.

V gene TRBV3-1 (or the pseudogene TRBV3-2) combines with J gene TRBJ1-1; D is possibly TRBD1 (5 bases). In germline, CDR1 is LGHDT, CDR2 YNNKEL (reference sequence). The V end was cut by 4 bases, the J end by 3 bases, with 12 bases between. This CDR3 region has 14 residues. CDR3 sequence: CASSPFLGDTEAFF. The CDR3 DNA follows: TGTGCCAGCAGCCCGTTTCTAGGGGACACTGAAGCTTTCTTT.